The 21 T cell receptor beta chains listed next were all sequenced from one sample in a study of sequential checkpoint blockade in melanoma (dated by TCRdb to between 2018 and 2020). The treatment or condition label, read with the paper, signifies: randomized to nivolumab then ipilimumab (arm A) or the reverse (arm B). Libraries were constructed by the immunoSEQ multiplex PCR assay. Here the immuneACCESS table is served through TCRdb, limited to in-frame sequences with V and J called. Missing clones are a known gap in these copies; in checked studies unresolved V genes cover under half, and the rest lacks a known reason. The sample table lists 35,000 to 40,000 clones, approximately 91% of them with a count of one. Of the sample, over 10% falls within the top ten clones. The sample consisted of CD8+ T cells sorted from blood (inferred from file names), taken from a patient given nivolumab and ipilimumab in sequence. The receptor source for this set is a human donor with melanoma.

The CDR3 sequence is CASSPAGAGPYEQYF. CDR3 coding DNA: TGTGCCAGCAGCCCGGCAGGAGCGGGCCCCTACGAGCAGTACTTC. The chain uses TRBV7-6 and TRBJ2-7; D possibly corresponds to TRBD2 (6 bases). The germline V gene has CDR1 SGHVS and CDR2 FNYEAQ. CDR3 length: 15 residues. The V end lost 5 bases, the J end lost 2 bases, and 16 bases lay between the germline ends.

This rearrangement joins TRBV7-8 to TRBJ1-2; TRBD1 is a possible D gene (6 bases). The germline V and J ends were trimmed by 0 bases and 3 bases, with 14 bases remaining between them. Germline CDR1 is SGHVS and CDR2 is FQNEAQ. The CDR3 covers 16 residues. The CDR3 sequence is CASSLAPDSIDYGYTF. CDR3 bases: TGTGCCAGCAGCTTAGCCCCGGACAGTATAGACTATGGCTACACCTTC.

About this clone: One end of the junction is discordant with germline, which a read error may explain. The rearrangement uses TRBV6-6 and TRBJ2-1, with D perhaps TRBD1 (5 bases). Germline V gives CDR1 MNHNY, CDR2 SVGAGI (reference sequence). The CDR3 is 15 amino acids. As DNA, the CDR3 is TGTGCCAGCAGTTTCATGACAGACTCCAACAATGAGCAGTTCTTC. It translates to CASSFMTDSNNEQFF.

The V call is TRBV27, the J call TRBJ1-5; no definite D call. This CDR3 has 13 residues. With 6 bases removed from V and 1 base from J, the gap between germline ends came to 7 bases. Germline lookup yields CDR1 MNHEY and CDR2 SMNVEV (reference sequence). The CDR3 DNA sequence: TGTGCCAGCAGCCCCTTGAGCAATCAGCCCCAGCATTTT. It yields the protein CASSPLSNQPQHF.

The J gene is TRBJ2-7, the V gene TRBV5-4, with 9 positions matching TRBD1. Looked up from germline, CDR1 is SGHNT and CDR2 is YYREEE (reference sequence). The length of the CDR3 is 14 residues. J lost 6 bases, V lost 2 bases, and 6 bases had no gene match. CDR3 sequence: CASSFLDRGREQYF. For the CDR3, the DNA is TGTGCCAGCAGCTTTCTGGACAGGGGACGCGAGCAGTACTTC.

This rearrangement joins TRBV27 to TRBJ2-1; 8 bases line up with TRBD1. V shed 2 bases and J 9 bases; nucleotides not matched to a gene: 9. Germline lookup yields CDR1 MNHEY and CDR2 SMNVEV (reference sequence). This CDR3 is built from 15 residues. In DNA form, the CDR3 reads TGTGCCAGCAGTTTACGGGCAGGGGGCTTGAGTGAGCAGTTCTTC. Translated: CASSLRAGGLSEQFF.

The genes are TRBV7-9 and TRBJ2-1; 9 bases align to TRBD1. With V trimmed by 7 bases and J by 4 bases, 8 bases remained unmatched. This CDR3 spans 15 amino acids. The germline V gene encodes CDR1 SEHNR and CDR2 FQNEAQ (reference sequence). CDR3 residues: CASTQGQGLYNEQFF. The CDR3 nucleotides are TGTGCCAGCACCCAGGGACAGGGCCTATACAATGAGCAGTTCTTC.

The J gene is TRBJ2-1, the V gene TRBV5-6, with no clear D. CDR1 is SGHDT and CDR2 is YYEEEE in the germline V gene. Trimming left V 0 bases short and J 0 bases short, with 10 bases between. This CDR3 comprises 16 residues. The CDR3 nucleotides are TGTGCCAGCAGCTTGGCGGCGTCTAGCTCCTACAATGAGCAGTTCTTC. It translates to CASSLAASSSYNEQFF. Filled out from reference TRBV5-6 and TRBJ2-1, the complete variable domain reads DAGVTQSPTHLIKTRGQQVTLRCSPKSGHDTVSWYQQALGQGPQFIFQYYEEEERQRGNFPDRFSGHQFPNYSSELNVNALLLGDSALYLCASSLAASSSYNEQFFGPGTRLTVL.

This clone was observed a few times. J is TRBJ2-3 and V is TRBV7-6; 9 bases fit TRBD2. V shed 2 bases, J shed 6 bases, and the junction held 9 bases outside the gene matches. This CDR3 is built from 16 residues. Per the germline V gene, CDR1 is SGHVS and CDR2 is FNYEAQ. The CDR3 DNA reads TGTGCCAGCAGCTTAATAGTGACTAGCGGTTGGGATACGCAGTATTTT. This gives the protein CASSLIVTSGWDTQYF.

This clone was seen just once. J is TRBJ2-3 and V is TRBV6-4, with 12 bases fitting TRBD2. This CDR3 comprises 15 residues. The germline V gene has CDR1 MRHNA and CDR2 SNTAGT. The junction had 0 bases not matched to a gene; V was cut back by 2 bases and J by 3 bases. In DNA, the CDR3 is TGTGCCAGCAGTGACGGGACTAGCGGGACAGATACGCAGTATTTT. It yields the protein CASSDGTSGTDTQYF.

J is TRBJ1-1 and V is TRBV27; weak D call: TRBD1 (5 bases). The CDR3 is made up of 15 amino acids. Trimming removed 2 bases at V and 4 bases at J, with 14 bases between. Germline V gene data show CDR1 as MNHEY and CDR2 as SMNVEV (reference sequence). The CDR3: CASSLTGGGITEAFF. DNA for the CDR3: TGTGCCAGCAGTTTAACCGGGGGAGGAATCACTGAAGCTTTCTTT.

DNA for the CDR3: TGTGCCAGCAGTTCGGGTTCGTACGAGCAGTACGTC. It yields the protein CASSSGSYEQYV. The J gene is TRBJ2-7, the V gene TRBV25-1; D gene uncertain. V was clipped by 5 bases and J by 4 bases, with 9 bases between them. Germline CDR1 is MGHDK and CDR2 is SYGVNS. The CDR3 sequence is 12 residues long.

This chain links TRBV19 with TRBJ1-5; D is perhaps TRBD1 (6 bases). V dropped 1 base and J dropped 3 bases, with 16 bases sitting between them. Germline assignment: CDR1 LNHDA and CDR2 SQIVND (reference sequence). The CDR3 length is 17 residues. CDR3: CASSIAGQPRPNQPQHF. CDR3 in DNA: TGTGCCAGTAGTATAGCCGGACAGCCAAGACCCAATCAGCCCCAGCATTTT. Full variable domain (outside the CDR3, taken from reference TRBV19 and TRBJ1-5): DGGITQSPKYLFRKEGQNVTLSCEQNLNHDAMYWYRQDPGQGLRLIYYSQIVNDFQKGDIAEGYSVSREKKESFPLTVTSAQKNPTAFYLCASSIAGQPRPNQPQHFGDGTRLSIL.

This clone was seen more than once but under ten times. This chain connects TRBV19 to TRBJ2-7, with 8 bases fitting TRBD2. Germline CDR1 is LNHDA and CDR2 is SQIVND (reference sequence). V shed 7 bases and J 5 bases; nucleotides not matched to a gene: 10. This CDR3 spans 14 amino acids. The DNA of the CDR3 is TGTGCCAGTACCCCCGCGGGGGGTATCAACGAGCAGTACTTC. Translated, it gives CASTPAGGINEQYF.

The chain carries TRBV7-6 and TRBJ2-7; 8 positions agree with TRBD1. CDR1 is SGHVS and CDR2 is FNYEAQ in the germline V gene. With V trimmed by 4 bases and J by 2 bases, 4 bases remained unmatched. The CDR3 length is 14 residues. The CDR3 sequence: CASSSQDRAYEQYF. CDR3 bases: TGTGCCAGCAGCTCCCAGGACAGGGCCTACGAGCAGTACTTC.

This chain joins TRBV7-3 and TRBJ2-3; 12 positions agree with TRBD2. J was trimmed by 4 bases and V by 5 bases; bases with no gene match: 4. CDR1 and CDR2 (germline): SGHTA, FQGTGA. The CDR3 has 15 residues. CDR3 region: CASSLAGGPSDTQYF. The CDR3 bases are TGTGCCAGCAGCCTAGCGGGAGGGCCGTCAGATACGCAGTATTTT.

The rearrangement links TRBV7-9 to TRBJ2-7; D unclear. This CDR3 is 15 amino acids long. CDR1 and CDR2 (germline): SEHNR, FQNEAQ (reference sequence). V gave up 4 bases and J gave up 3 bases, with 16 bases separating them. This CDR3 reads CASSSPGRSLYEQYF. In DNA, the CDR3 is TGTGCCAGCAGCTCCCCAGGAAGGTCCCTCTACGAGCAGTACTTC.

The CDR3 spells CATSREQGIQETQYF. CDR3 DNA: TGTGCCACCAGCAGGGAACAGGGAATACAAGAGACCCAGTACTTC. The chain has TRBV15 and TRBJ2-5; maybe TRBD1 (6 bases). The CDR3 spans 15 residues. Germline CDR1 is LNHNV and CDR2 is YYDKDF (reference sequence). The V gene lost 3 bases and the J gene lost 2 bases, with 13 bases spanning the gap. Combining the CDR3 with reference TRBV15 and TRBJ2-5 gives the whole variable domain DAMVIQNPRYQVTQFGKPVTLSCSQTLNHNVMYWYQQKSSQAPKLLFHYYDKDFNNEADTPDNFQSRRPNTSFCFLDIRSPGLGDTAMYLCATSREQGIQETQYFGPGTRLLVL.

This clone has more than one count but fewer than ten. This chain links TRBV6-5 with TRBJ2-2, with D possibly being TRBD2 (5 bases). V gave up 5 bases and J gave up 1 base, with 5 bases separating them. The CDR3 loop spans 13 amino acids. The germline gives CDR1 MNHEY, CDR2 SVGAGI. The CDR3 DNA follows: TGTGCCAGCAGTAGCGGGAACACCGGGGAGCTGTTTTTT. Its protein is CASSSGNTGELFF.

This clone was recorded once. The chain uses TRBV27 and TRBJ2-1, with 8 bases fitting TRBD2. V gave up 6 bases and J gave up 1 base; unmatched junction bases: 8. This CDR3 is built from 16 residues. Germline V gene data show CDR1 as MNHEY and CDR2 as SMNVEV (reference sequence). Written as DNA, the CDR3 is TGTGCCAGCAGCTTACAGCGGGAGAGGTCCTACAATGAGCAGTTCTTC. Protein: CASSLQRERSYNEQFF.

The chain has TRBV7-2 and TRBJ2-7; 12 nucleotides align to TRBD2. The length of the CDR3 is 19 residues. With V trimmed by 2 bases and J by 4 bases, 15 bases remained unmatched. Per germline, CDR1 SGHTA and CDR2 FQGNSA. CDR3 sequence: CASSLFGLRLAGELYEQYF. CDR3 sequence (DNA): TGTGCCAGCAGCTTATTTGGGTTGCGACTAGCGGGAGAGTTATACGAGCAGTACTTC.